This T cell receptor beta chain was recorded in a study of blood T cell repertoires in COVID-19. Study as a whole: Samples representing acute and convalescent COVID-19 were sourced from the United States, Italy and Spain. PBMCs, B-cell-depleted T cells, or T cells provided the cDNA or gDNA that made up the material.

Original processing notes: Amplification from reference gene primers served as the basis for estimated nucleated cell counts. Profiling relied on immunoSEQ multiplex PCR, and the TCRdb table lists in-frame clones only, not all of them. Clone size and the V and J calls come from that table; the DNA yielded D and trimming. The sample comprises 110,000 to 150,000 clones, approximately 84% of which are singletons, and roughly two fifths rests with the top ten. The sample consisted of peripheral blood. The clonotype was recovered from a human donor in a cohort sampled during active COVID-19.

The CDR3 loop is CASSYTGGATEAFF. The CDR3 DNA sequence: TGTGCCAGCAGTTACACCGGGGGAGCCACTGAAGCTTTCTTT. The chain recombines TRBV6-2 or TRBV6-3 with TRBJ1-1; maybe TRBD1 (5 bases). V was shortened by 2 bases and J by 4 bases, with 11 bases between the two germline ends. The germline V gene encodes CDR1 MNHEY and CDR2 SVGEGT. The length of the CDR3 is 14 residues.